The 24 T cell receptor beta chains below all came from one sample that was sequenced in a study of OX40 agonist ivuxolimab in advanced cancers. Data came from immunoSEQ multiplex PCR; TCRdb stores just in-frame clones and leaves some out. The sample carries 83,000 or so clones, 80% to 90% recorded once. The sample consisted of CD4+ or CD8+ T cells sorted from blood, taken in a trial of the OX40 agonist ivuxolimab. The source is an adult with an advanced solid tumor such as melanoma, head and neck, liver or kidney cancer.

The genes are TRBV5-3 and TRBJ2-7; 9 nucleotides line up with TRBD1. TRBV5-3 is an ORF, with its function uncertain. Trimming took 3 bases from V and 3 from J; bases not matched to a gene: 7. CDR3 length: 15 amino acids. As DNA, the CDR3 is TGTGCCAGAAGCTGGCCCGGGACAGGGCTCTACGAGCAGTACTTC. This gives the protein CARSWPGTGLYEQYF.

This sequence joins TRBV18 and TRBJ2-5, with D possibly called TRBD1 or TRBD2 (5 bases each). This CDR3 has 15 residues. Germline V gene sequence: CDR1 KGHSH, CDR2 LQKENI. V was pared by 0 bases and J by 5 bases, with 13 bases between. CDR3 sequence reads: CASSPPYGDRETQYF. The CDR3 DNA follows: TGTGCCAGCTCACCACCGTATGGGGACCGGGAGACCCAGTACTTC.

The chain combines TRBV5-1 with TRBJ1-2; maybe TRBD1 (6 bases). The V gene's germline CDR1 is SGHRS and CDR2 YFSETQ. Trimming shortened V by 2 bases and J by 4 bases, and 18 bases separated the two germline ends. The length of the CDR3 is 16 residues. DNA for the CDR3: TGCGCCAGCAGCTTTGGCACGGCAGGGGCGGGCTATGGCTACACCTTC. Encoded protein: CASSFGTAGAGYGYTF.

The count of this clone is one. The rearrangement uses TRBV5-6 and TRBJ1-4; D remains ambiguous. The germline CDR1 and CDR2 sequences are SGHDT and YYEEEE. The CDR3 loop spans 16 amino acids. Trimming stripped 0 bases from V and 6 bases from J, with 15 bases between. CDR3 loop: CASSLAVGWADEKLFF. For the CDR3, the DNA is TGTGCCAGCAGCTTGGCCGTAGGGTGGGCAGATGAAAAACTGTTTTTT.

This rearrangement joins TRBV28 to TRBJ1-2; D might be TRBD1 (5 bases). CDR3 length: 11 residues. In germline, CDR1 is MDHEN, CDR2 SYDVKM. V was shortened by 10 bases and J by 7 bases, with 13 bases between the two germline ends. For the CDR3, the DNA is TGTGCCACTGCCGGTGGGGCTGGCTACACCTTC. This sequence encodes CATAGGAGYTF.

This clone was found once. This chain connects TRBV7-7 to TRBJ1-2; D may be TRBD1 (5 bases). Germline loops: CDR1 SSHAT, CDR2 FNYEAQ (reference sequence). The CDR3 is 12 residues long. V was clipped by 2 bases and J by 6 bases, with 7 bases between them. Written as DNA, the CDR3 is TGTGCCAGCAGCTTACGCAGGGATGGCTACACCTTC. Protein product: CASSLRRDGYTF.

This clone turned up a few times. The J gene is TRBJ2-5, the V gene TRBV6-6; TRBD2 aligns across 7 bases. The CDR3 spans 14 residues. The ends lost 6 bases at V and 9 bases at J; junction bases unmatched: 13. Germline loops: CDR1 MNHNY, CDR2 SVGAGI (reference sequence). CDR3: CASRPTGTAGAQYF. CDR3 DNA sequence: TGTGCCAGCAGACCTACCGGGACGGCGGGGGCCCAGTACTTC.

This clone was seen a single time. The rearrangement uses TRBV29-1 and TRBJ2-1; D gene ambiguous. V was shortened by 5 bases and J by 5 bases, with 10 bases between the two germline ends. Germline CDR1 and CDR2: SQVTM and ANQGSEA. This CDR3 region has 12 residues. The CDR3: CSVPVIDNEQFF. CDR3 in DNA: TGCAGCGTTCCCGTAATAGACAATGAGCAGTTCTTC.

This clone has just one count. The V gene is TRBV15, the J gene TRBJ2-7, with unresolved D. Germline CDR1 LNHNV, CDR2 YYDKDF (reference sequence). The CDR3 has 14 amino acids. Trimming cost V 0 bases and J 3 bases, with 9 bases left between them. The CDR3 DNA reads TGTGCCACCAGCAGAGACCGACACAACTACGAGCAGTACTTC. Amino acid sequence: CATSRDRHNYEQYF.

V is TRBV4-3 and J is TRBJ2-4; D is undetermined. Deletions cut 1 base from V and 8 bases from J, with 3 bases between. The CDR3 runs to 11 residues. The germline V gene encodes CDR1 LGHNA and CDR2 YSLEER. CDR3 nucleotide sequence: TGCGCCAGCAGCCAAGGGGACATTCAGTACTTC. This gives the protein CASSQGDIQYF.

The chain carries TRBV2 and TRBJ2-5; perhaps D is TRBD1 or TRBD2 (5 bases each). Germline V gene lookup returns CDR1 SNHLY and CDR2 FYNNEI. CDR3 size: 15 residues. V lost 4 bases to trimming and J lost 1 base, with 13 bases between them. CDR3 bases: TGTGCCAGCAGTGGAAGCCGGGGCACCCAAGAGACCCAGTACTTC. Amino acids: CASSGSRGTQETQYF.

The rearrangement joins TRBV28 to TRBJ1-2; D unresolved. Germline V gives CDR1 MDHEN, CDR2 SYDVKM. The CDR3 covers 13 residues. The V and J ends lost 1 base and 8 bases respectively, with 11 bases between them. The CDR3 reads CASSLSGYRGYTF. In nucleotides, the CDR3 is TGTGCCAGCAGTTTATCTGGGTACCGCGGCTACACCTTC.

The rearrangement uses TRBV2 and TRBJ2-5, with TRBD1 matching over 8 bases. Germline V gene lookup returns CDR1 SNHLY and CDR2 FYNNEI. CDR3 length: 14 amino acids. Trimming removed 7 bases from V and 5 bases from J; junction bases left unmatched: 9. DNA of the CDR3: TGTGCCAGCAACCAGGGGGCCCCAAGGGAGACCCAGTACTTC. Encoded protein: CASNQGAPRETQYF.

This rearrangement joins TRBV11-2 to TRBJ2-5; TRBD1 is a possible D gene (6 bases). Trimming took off 4 bases at V and 7 bases at J, with 13 bases between the two ends. This CDR3 region has 13 residues. The germline CDR1 and CDR2 sequences are SGHAT and FQNNGV. The CDR3 DNA reads TGTGCCAGCAGCTCCCAGGGGTCGGGGACCCAGTACTTC. It translates to CASSSQGSGTQYF.

The genes are TRBV2 and TRBJ1-6; D remains ambiguous. The germline gives CDR1 SNHLY, CDR2 FYNNEI. The CDR3 is made up of 14 amino acids. Trimming shortened V by 7 bases and J by 0 bases, and 7 bases separated the two germline ends. CDR3 sequence (DNA): TGTGCCAGCAAAGGGAGCTCCTATAATTCACCCCTCCACTTT. This codes for CASKGSSYNSPLHF.

The gene calls are TRBV10-3 and TRBJ2-1, with D unresolved. CDR3 length equals 13 residues. Trimming removed 8 bases at V and 0 bases at J, with 8 bases between. The germline CDR1 and CDR2 sequences are ENHRY and SYGVKD. The CDR3 sequence: CAIRPASYNEQFF. DNA of the CDR3: TGTGCCATCCGGCCGGCCTCCTACAATGAGCAGTTCTTC.

V is TRBV4-3 and J is TRBJ2-1; 7 positions agree with TRBD2. The V segment lost 0 bases and the J segment 7 bases; nucleotides outside the gene matches: 6. CDR3 length: 15 amino acids. Germline CDR1 is LGHNA and CDR2 is YSLEER. The DNA for the CDR3 is TGCGCCAGCAGCCAAGATCCCCTAGCGGCTAATGAGCAGTTCTTC. It translates to CASSQDPLAANEQFF.

The V gene is TRBV7-8, the J gene TRBJ2-2; D gene ambiguous. Germline V gives CDR1 SGHVS, CDR2 FQNEAQ. Trimming shortened V by 3 bases and J by 4 bases, and 12 bases separated the two germline ends. The length of the CDR3 is 15 residues. The CDR3: CASSFYTQSTGELFF. The CDR3 DNA is TGTGCCAGCAGCTTCTATACCCAATCCACCGGGGAGCTGTTTTTT.

The J gene is TRBJ2-3, the V gene TRBV19; 9 bases fit TRBD2. Per germline, CDR1 LNHDA and CDR2 SQIVND (reference sequence). V shed 6 bases and J 0 bases; nucleotides not matched to a gene: 4. The CDR3 loop spans 15 amino acids. Written as DNA, the CDR3 is TGTGCCAGTAGAGAAGCGGGGGGAAGCACAGATACGCAGTATTTT. Encoded protein: CASREAGGSTDTQYF.

The CDR3 spells CASSSQGGINYGYTF. The CDR3 DNA sequence: TGTGCCAGCAGTTCACAGGGGGGAATTAATTATGGCTACACCTTC. The J gene is TRBJ1-2, the V gene TRBV6-6, with TRBD1 matching 8 bases. Trimming took 4 bases from V and 5 from J; bases not matched to a gene: 9. Germline V lookup: CDR1 MNHNY, CDR2 SVGAGI (reference sequence). This CDR3 is built from 15 residues.

The chain uses TRBV5-1 and TRBJ2-3; D is undetermined. Trimming took off 0 bases at V and 5 bases at J, with 10 bases between the two ends. CDR1 SGHRS and CDR2 YFSETQ come from the germline V gene. CDR3 length: 14 residues. This chain's CDR3 is CASSLAVALDTQYF. Written as DNA, the CDR3 is TGCGCCAGCAGCTTGGCCGTCGCCTTAGATACGCAGTATTTT.

The rearrangement joins TRBV4-2 to TRBJ2-7, with D perhaps TRBD2 (6 bases). V lost 5 bases to trimming and J lost 5 bases, with 19 bases between them. CDR1 and CDR2 (germline): LGHNA, YNFKEQ. The CDR3 extends over 15 amino acids. CDR3 coding DNA: TGTGCCAGCAGCTTGAACCAGGGAGGAATCAACGAGCAGTACTTC. This sequence encodes CASSLNQGGINEQYF.

The chain joins TRBV18 to TRBJ1-3, with a weak D call TRBD1 (5 bases). Germline V gene lookup returns CDR1 KGHSH and CDR2 LQKENI. The CDR3 loop spans 15 amino acids. V was shortened by 6 bases and J by 4 bases, with 16 bases between the two germline ends. The CDR3 nucleotides read TGTGCCAGCTCCCCCGGGTCAGGGAGAGGAAACACCATATATTTT. It specifies CASSPGSGRGNTIYF.

The chain uses TRBV19 and TRBJ2-2, with 9 bases that match TRBD1. Germline lookup yields CDR1 LNHDA and CDR2 SQIVND (reference sequence). The CDR3 is 18 residues long. V shed 4 bases and J 4 bases; nucleotides not matched to a gene: 13. Written as DNA, the CDR3 is TGTGCCAGTAGTAGCCACAGGGGGCGAGAAATGGGCACCGGGGAGCTGTTTTTT. Protein: CASSSHRGREMGTGELFF. Variable domain in full (rest from reference TRBV19 and TRBJ2-2): DGGITQSPKYLFRKEGQNVTLSCEQNLNHDAMYWYRQDPGQGLRLIYYSQIVNDFQKGDIAEGYSVSREKKESFPLTVTSAQKNPTAFYLCASSSHRGREMGTGELFFGEGSRLTVL.